The 3 T cell receptor beta chains listed next were all sequenced from one sample in a study of blood T cell repertoires in COVID-19. Profiling relied on immunoSEQ multiplex PCR, and the TCRdb table lists in-frame clones only, not all of them. This sample has roughly 110,000 clones, with less than 80% found just once. Material for sequencing was peripheral blood. Receptors were obtained from a man at least 80 years old with COVID-19, enrolled during active disease.

V and J are TRBV15 and TRBJ2-5; tentatively, D is TRBD2 (6 bases). This CDR3 has 15 residues. Trimming took off 0 bases at V and 6 bases at J, with 14 bases between the two ends. The germline V gene has CDR1 LNHNV and CDR2 YYDKDF (reference sequence). DNA for the CDR3: TGTGCCACCAGCAGAGATATCGGGGGAGGACAGACCCAGTACTTC. Its translation is CATSRDIGGGQTQYF.

J is TRBJ2-7 and V is TRBV18, with a tentative D call TRBD2 (6 bases). V lost 4 bases to trimming and J lost 0 bases, with 16 bases between them. This CDR3 has 16 amino acids. Germline V gene lookup returns CDR1 KGHSH and CDR2 LQKENI. The CDR3 is CASSLEGLPSSYEQYF. The CDR3 bases are TGTGCCAGCTCACTAGAGGGACTTCCAAGCTCCTACGAGCAGTACTTC.

To note about this clone: Other DNA sequences in the same sample also yield this CDR3. The V gene is TRBV13, the J gene TRBJ2-7; no reliable D call. Germline assignment: CDR1 PRHDT and CDR2 FYEKMQ (reference sequence). This CDR3 is 12 amino acids long. Trimming removed 5 bases at V and 3 bases at J, with 8 bases between. The CDR3 sequence is CASSLRNYEQYF. The CDR3 DNA follows: TGTGCCAGCAGCCTACGTAACTACGAGCAGTACTTC.